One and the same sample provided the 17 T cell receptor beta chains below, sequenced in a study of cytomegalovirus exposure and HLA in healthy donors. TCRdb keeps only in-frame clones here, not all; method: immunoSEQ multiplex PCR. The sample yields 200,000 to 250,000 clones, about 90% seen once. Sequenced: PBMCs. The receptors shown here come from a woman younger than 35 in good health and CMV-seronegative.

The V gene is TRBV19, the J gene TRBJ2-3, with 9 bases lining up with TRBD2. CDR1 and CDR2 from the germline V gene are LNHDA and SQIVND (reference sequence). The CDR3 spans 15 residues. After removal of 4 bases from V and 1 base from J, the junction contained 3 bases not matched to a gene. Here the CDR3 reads CASSTRTSGTDTQYF. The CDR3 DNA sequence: TGTGCCAGTAGTACGCGGACTAGCGGCACAGATACGCAGTATTTT.

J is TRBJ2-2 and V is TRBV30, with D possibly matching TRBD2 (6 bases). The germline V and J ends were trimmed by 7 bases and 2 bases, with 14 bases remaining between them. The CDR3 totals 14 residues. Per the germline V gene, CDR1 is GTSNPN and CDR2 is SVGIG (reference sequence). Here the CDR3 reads CASRGLSNTGELFF. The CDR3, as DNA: TGTGCCTCACGGGGACTTTCAAACACCGGGGAGCTGTTTTTT.

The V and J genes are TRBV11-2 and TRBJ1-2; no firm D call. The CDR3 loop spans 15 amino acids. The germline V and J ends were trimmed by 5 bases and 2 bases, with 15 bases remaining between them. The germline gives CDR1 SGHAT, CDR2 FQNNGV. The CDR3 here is CASSPPGTVNYGYTF. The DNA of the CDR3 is TGTGCCAGCAGCCCCCCGGGAACAGTAAACTATGGCTACACCTTC. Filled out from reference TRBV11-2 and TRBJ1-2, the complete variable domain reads EAGVAQSPRYKIIEKRQSVAFWCNPISGHATLYWYQQILGQGPKLLIQFQNNGVVDDSQLPKDRFSAERLKGVDSTLKIQPAKLEDSAVYLCASSPPGTVNYGYTFGSGTRLTVV.

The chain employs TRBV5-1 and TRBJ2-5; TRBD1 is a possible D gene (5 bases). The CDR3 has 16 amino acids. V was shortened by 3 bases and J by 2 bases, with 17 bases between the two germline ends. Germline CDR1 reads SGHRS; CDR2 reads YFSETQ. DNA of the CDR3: TGCGCCAGCAGCTCCTCGCTAGGGGCAGGGCAAGAGACCCAGTACTTC. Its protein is CASSSSLGAGQETQYF.

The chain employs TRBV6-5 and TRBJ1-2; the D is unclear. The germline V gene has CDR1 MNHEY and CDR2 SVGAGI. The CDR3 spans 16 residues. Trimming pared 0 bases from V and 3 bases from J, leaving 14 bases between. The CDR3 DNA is TGTGCCAGCAGTTACTCGAGTAACGTGGAGGACTATGGCTACACCTTC. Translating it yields CASSYSSNVEDYGYTF.

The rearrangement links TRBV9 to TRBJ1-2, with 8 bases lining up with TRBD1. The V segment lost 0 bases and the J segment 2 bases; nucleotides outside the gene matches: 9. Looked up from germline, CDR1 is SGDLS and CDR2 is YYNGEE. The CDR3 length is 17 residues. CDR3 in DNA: TGTGCCAGCAGCGTAGTGTCAGGGGGCGATCACAACTATGGCTACACCTTC. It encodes CASSVVSGGDHNYGYTF. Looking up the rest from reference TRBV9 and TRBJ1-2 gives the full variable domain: DSGVTQTPKHLITATGQRVTLRCSPRSGDLSVYWYQQSLDQGLQFLIQYYNGEERAKGNILERFSAQQFPDLHSELNLSSLELGDSALYFCASSVVSGGDHNYGYTFGSGTRLTVV.

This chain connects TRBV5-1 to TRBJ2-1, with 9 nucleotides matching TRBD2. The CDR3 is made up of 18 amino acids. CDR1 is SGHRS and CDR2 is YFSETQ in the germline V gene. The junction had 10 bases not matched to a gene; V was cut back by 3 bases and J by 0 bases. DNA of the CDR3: TGCGCCAGCAGCTGGGGGATGACTAGCGGCCTCTCCTACAATGAGCAGTTCTTC. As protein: CASSWGMTSGLSYNEQFF.

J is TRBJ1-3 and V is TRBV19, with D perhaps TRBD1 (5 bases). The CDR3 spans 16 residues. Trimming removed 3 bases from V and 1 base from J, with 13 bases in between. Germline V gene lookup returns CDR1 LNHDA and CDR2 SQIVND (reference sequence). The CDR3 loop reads CASSINPRVSGNTIYF. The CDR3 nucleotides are TGTGCCAGTAGTATTAATCCCAGGGTATCTGGAAACACCATATATTTT.

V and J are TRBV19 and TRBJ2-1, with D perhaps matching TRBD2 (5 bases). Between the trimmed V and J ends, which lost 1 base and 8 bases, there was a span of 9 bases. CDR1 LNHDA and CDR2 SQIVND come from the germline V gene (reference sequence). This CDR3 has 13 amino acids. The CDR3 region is CASSIGGSHEQFF. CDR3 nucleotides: TGTGCCAGTAGTATAGGAGGGAGCCATGAGCAGTTCTTC.

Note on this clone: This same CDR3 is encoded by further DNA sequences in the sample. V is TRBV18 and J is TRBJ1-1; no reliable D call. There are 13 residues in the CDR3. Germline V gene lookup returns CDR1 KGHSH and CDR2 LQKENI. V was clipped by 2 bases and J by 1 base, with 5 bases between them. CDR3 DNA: TGTGCCAGCTCACCAGGAGGGAACACTGAAGCTTTCTTT. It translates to CASSPGGNTEAFF.

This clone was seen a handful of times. CDR3 in DNA: TGTGCCAGTAGTATACGGGGAGATAATCAGCCCCAGCATTTT. Translating it yields CASSIRGDNQPQHF. This chain joins TRBV19 and TRBJ1-5; D is uncertain. There are 14 residues in the CDR3. Germline V gene lookup returns CDR1 LNHDA and CDR2 SQIVND (reference sequence). The germline V and J ends were trimmed by 2 bases and 4 bases, with 9 bases remaining between them.

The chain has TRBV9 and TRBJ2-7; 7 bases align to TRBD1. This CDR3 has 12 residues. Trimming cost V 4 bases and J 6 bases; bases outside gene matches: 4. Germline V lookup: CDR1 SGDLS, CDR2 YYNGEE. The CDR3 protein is CASSPHRGEQYF. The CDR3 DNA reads TGTGCCAGCAGCCCTCACAGGGGCGAGCAGTACTTC. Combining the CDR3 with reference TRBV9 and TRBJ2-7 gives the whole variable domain DSGVTQTPKHLITATGQRVTLRCSPRSGDLSVYWYQQSLDQGLQFLIQYYNGEERAKGNILERFSAQQFPDLHSELNLSSLELGDSALYFCASSPHRGEQYFGPGTRLTVT.

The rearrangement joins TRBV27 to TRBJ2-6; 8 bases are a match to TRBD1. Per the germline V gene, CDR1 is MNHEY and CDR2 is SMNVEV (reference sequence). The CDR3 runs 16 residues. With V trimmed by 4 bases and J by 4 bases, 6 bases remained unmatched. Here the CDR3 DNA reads TGTGCCAGCAGTTCCAGGGGGCGCAGCGGGGCCAACGTCCTGACTTTC. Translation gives CASSSRGRSGANVLTF.

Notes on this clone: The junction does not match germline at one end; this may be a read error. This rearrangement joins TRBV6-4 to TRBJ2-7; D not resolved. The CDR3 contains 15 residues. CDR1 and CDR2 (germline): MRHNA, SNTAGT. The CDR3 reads CASNSRPQASSEQYF. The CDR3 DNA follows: TGTGCCAGCAATTCCAGGCCCCAGGCCTCCTCCGAGCAGTACTTC.

The CDR3: CASSYPGSYEQYF. CDR3 DNA: TGTGCCAGCAGTTACCCGGGTTCCTACGAGCAGTACTTC. This rearrangement joins TRBV6-5 to TRBJ2-7; no definite D call. Germline V gene data show CDR1 as MNHEY and CDR2 as SVGAGI. CDR3 length: 13 residues. Trimming shortened V by 2 bases and J by 1 base, and 6 bases separated the two germline ends.

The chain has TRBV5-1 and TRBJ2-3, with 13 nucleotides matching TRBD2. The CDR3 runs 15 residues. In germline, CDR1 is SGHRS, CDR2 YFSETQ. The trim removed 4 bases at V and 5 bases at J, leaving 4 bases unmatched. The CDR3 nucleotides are TGCGCCAGCAGCCGAGGACTAGCGGGAGAAGATACGCAGTATTTT. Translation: CASSRGLAGEDTQYF. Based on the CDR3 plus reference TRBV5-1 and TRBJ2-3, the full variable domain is KAGVTQTPRYLIKTRGQQVTLSCSPISGHRSVSWYQQTPGQGLQFLFEYFSETQRNKGNFPGRFSGRQFSNSRSEMNVSTLELGDSALYLCASSRGLAGEDTQYFGPGTRLTVL.

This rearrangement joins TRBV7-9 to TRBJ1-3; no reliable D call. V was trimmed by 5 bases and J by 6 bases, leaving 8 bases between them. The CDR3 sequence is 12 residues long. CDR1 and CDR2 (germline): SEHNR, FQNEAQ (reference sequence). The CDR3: CASSLSINTIYF. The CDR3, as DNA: TGTGCCAGCAGCCTATCTATAAACACCATATATTTT.